Listed here are 12 T cell receptor beta chains from one sample, sequenced in a study of OX40 agonist ivuxolimab in advanced cancers. Here immunoSEQ multiplex PCR was the method, and the copy in TCRdb shows in-frame clones only, minus some. The sample consists of about 83,000 clones, about 81% of them appearing once. The sample in question was CD4+ or CD8+ T cells sorted from blood, obtained in a trial of the OX40 agonist ivuxolimab. The receptors originated from an adult with an advanced solid tumor such as melanoma, head and neck, liver or kidney cancer.

The chain has TRBV23-1 and TRBJ1-1, with D hard to call. TRBV23-1 is labeled an ORF, and its function is uncertain. The CDR3 is 12 amino acids. V was shortened by 3 bases and J by 7 bases, with 9 bases between the two germline ends. The CDR3 DNA sequence: TGCGCCAGCAGTCAGGAAAAAGATGAAGCTTTCTTT. The encoded protein is CASSQEKDEAFF.

The chain combines TRBV27 with TRBJ2-7, with D perhaps TRBD1 or TRBD2 (5 bases each). The CDR3 has 12 residues. The ends were cut back, 5 bases at V and 0 bases at J, with 5 bases in the middle. Germline lookup yields CDR1 MNHEY and CDR2 SMNVEV (reference sequence). Here the CDR3 reads CASSGGSYEQYF. The CDR3 DNA sequence: TGTGCCAGCAGTGGGGGCTCCTACGAGCAGTACTTC.

CDR3 loop: CASSPDRTAYTDTQYF. For the CDR3, the DNA is TGTGCCAGCTCACCAGATAGGACAGCCTACACAGATACGCAGTATTTT. V and J are TRBV18 and TRBJ2-3, with a possible D match to TRBD1 (6 bases). The V end lost 2 bases, the J end lost 2 bases, and 14 bases lay between the germline ends. CDR3 length: 16 residues. The germline V gene has CDR1 KGHSH and CDR2 LQKENI.

The chain uses TRBV4-3 and TRBJ2-3; 11 bases are shared with TRBD2. Trimming removed 0 bases from V and 4 bases from J; junction bases left unmatched: 9. Looked up from germline, CDR1 is LGHNA and CDR2 is YSLEER. The CDR3 contains 18 residues. CDR3 nucleotides: TGCGCCAGCAGCCAAGATCTTGTCCTAGCGGGAGGTGCAGATACGCAGTATTTT. It yields the protein CASSQDLVLAGGADTQYF.

The chain combines TRBV5-6 with TRBJ2-1, with D possibly matching TRBD1 (6 bases). The ends were cut back, 4 bases at V and 1 base at J, with 9 bases in the middle. The CDR3 has 14 residues. The V gene's germline CDR1 is SGHDT and CDR2 YYEEEE. CDR3 coding DNA: TGTGCCAGCAGCGATGGACAGTCCTACAATGAGCAGTTCTTC. Translating it yields CASSDGQSYNEQFF.

The chain has TRBV18 and TRBJ1-3; a weak D match, TRBD1 (5 bases). The germline CDR1 and CDR2 sequences are KGHSH and LQKENI. V was pared by 2 bases and J by 2 bases, with 7 bases between. This CDR3 contains 14 residues. This CDR3 reads CASSPAGPGNTIYF. For the CDR3, the DNA is TGTGCCAGCTCACCAGCGGGACCTGGAAACACCATATATTTT.

The sample holds a few counts of this clone. V gene TRBV7-3 combines with J gene TRBJ1-2; 7 bases fit TRBD1. CDR3 size: 16 residues. Germline assignment: CDR1 SGHTA and CDR2 FQGTGA. Losses at the gene ends were 5 bases for V and 6 bases for J; bases not matched to a gene: 15. The CDR3 bases are TGTGCCAGCAGCCCCCAAGCCGGGACAGTTTACAATGGCTACACCTTC. Protein: CASSPQAGTVYNGYTF.

The chain couples TRBV5-8 to TRBJ2-1, with D possibly TRBD1 on 6 matching bases. Germline CDR1 SGHTS, CDR2 YDEGEE. The germline V and J ends were trimmed by 2 bases and 4 bases, with 7 bases remaining between them. There are 13 residues in the CDR3. The CDR3 DNA sequence: TGTGCCAGCAGCTTCGGACAGTACAATGAGCAGTTCTTC. This translates into CASSFGQYNEQFF.

V is TRBV6-5 and J is TRBJ2-7, with 11 bases lining up with TRBD2. V dropped 0 bases and J dropped 4; count of bases not matched to a gene: 5. This CDR3 spans 16 amino acids. Germline loops: CDR1 MNHEY, CDR2 SVGAGI. CDR3 sequence reads: CASSYSVTSGRYEQYF. Written as DNA, the CDR3 is TGTGCCAGCAGTTACTCGGTTACTAGCGGGAGATACGAGCAGTACTTC.

This clone was recorded once. V is TRBV7-3 and J is TRBJ1-2; tentatively, D is TRBD1 (5 bases). Trimming took off 5 bases at V and 6 bases at J, with 13 bases between the two ends. Germline loops: CDR1 SGHTA, CDR2 FQGTGA. The CDR3 is 13 residues long. CDR3 in amino acids: CASSEGAGHGYTF. The DNA for the CDR3 is TGTGCCAGCAGCGAAGGGGCAGGGCATGGCTACACCTTC.

The V call is TRBV14, the J call TRBJ1-2; D unclear. The V and J ends lost 8 bases and 2 bases respectively, with 3 bases between them. This CDR3 has 10 amino acids. From germline, CDR1 is SGHDN and CDR2 FVKESK. The CDR3 DNA reads TGTGCCAGCGGAAACTATGGCTACACCTTC. Translated, it gives CASGNYGYTF. Full variable domain (outside the CDR3, taken from reference TRBV14 and TRBJ1-2): EAGVTQFPSHSVIEKGQTVTLRCDPISGHDNLYWYRRVMGKEIKFLLHFVKESKQDESGMPNNRFLAERTGGTYSTLKVQPAELEDSGVYFCASGNYGYTFGSGTRLTVV.

V and J are TRBV7-6 and TRBJ1-2, with D perhaps matching TRBD1 (6 bases). With 6 bases removed from V and 4 bases from J, the gap between germline ends came to 15 bases. The CDR3 covers 14 residues. Germline loops: CDR1 SGHVS, CDR2 FNYEAQ. The CDR3 coding sequence is TGTGCCAGCAGACCCTTACAGGGAGGCTATGGCTACACCTTC. Translation: CASRPLQGGYGYTF.